Below, one TCR beta chain is given with its context. The data were taken from a study of T-cell reconstitution after alpha-beta-depleted transplantation in children. A library of TCRbeta sequences, prepared with unique molecular identifiers, was generated. TCRdb analysed the PCR reads with MiXCR anew, one entry per CDR3 protein. The sample has approximately 350,000 distinct CDR3 sequences; approximately 12% are singletons. Germline V gene data show CDR1 as SGHTA and CDR2 as FQGNSA. V was pared by 1 base and J by 0 bases, with 6 bases between. The length of the CDR3 is 14 residues. The sample in question was PBMCs, obtained from the stem cell graft. The sequence was obtained from a human donor who donated a stem cell graft to a child with Fanconi anemia. The V call is TRBV7-2, the J call TRBJ1-2; D unclear. The CDR3 DNA follows: TGTGCCAGCAGCTTAGTTACAGCTAACTATGGCTACACCTTC. It is translated as CASSLVTANYGYTF.